A few counts support the clone carrying this TCR beta chain. The data derive from a study of blood T cell repertoires in COVID-19. Study summary: PBMCs, B-cell-depleted T cells, or T cells were the source of the cDNA or gDNA that made up the material.

Membership in each cohort depended on participant-reported clinical history. The data were produced by immunoSEQ multiplex PCR, yet TCRdb's version contains in-frame clones alone and is incomplete. The sample includes about 240,000 clones, approximately 90% seen only once; the top ten take 4.1%. The CDR3 loop spans 13 amino acids. Germline values: CDR1 LNHDA, CDR2 SQIVND (reference sequence). Trimming left V 4 bases short and J 2 bases short, with 8 bases between. Sample: PBMCs or T cells enriched from blood (not recorded which). The chain joins TRBV19 to TRBJ1-2, with D uncertain. The clonotype comes from a woman aged 25 to 45 who had recovered from COVID-19. The DNA for the CDR3 is TGTGCCAGTAGTACCGGGGTCAACTATGGCTACACCTTC. It encodes CASSTGVNYGYTF.